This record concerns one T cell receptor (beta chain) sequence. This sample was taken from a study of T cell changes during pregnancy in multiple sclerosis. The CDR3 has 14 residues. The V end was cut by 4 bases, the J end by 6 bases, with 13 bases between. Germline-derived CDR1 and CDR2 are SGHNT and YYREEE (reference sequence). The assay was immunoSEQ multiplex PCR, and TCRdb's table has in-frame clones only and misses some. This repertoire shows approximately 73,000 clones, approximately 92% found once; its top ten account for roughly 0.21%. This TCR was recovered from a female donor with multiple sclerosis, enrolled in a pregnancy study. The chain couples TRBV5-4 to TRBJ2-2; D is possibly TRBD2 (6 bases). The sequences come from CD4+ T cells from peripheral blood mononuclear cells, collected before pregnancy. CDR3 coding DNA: TGTGCCAGCAGCCCCGGACTATCCCCCGGGGAGCTGTTTTTT. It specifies CASSPGLSPGELFF.